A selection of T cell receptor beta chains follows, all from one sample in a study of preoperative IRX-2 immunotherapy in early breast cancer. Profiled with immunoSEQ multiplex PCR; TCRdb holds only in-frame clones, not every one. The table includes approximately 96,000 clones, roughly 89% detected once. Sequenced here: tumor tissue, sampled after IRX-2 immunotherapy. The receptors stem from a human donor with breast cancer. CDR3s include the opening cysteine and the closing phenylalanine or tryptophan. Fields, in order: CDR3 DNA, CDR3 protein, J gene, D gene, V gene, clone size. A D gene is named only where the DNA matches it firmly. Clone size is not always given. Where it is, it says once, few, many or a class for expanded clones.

TGCGCCAGCAGCTTGGGGGTAGCGCAAGACACAGATACGCAGTATTTT	CASSLGVAQDTDTQYF	TRBJ2-3	-	TRBV5-1	-
TGTGCCAGCAGCTTATCCTTAATACAAGGGGAAGCTTTCTTT	CASSLSLIQGEAFF	TRBJ1-1	-	TRBV7-4	-
TGTGCCAGCAGTTCGGGTCTTGGGGAAAGCTACGAGCAGTACTTC	CASSSGLGESYEQYF	TRBJ2-7	-	TRBV6-8	-
TGTGCCAGTAGTATGGCTAGAGGCCGGGTATCAGGGGGTACTGAAGCTTTCTTT	CASSMARGRVSGGTEAFF	TRBJ1-1	TRBD1	TRBV19	-
TGTGCCAGCAGTCCCCGTACTAGCGCGGGGAATGAGCAGTTCTTC	CASSPRTSAGNEQFF	TRBJ2-1	TRBD2	TRBV28	once
TGTGCCAGCAGTTATATAGGGGGCGCTCAATATGGCTACACCTTC	CASSYIGGAQYGYTF	TRBJ1-2	TRBD1	TRBV6-8	-
TGTGCCTGGAGTGTTTACACTGAAGCTTTCTTT	CAWSVYTEAFF	TRBJ1-1	-	TRBV30	-
TGCGCCAGCAGTGATCGGGGGCGTGTGAACACTGAAGCTTTCTTT	CASSDRGRVNTEAFF	TRBJ1-1	-	TRBV10-2	-
TGCGCCAGCTCCCCGGGACGGAACACAGATACGCAGTATTTT	CASSPGRNTDTQYF	TRBJ2-3	-	TRBV5-1	-
TGTGCCTGGAGTGTGGAGGGGGATCAGCCCCAGCATTTT	CAWSVEGDQPQHF	TRBJ1-5	-	TRBV30	-
TGCGCCAGCAGTGAGTCGTATTTGGGACAGTTATTCGGCTACACCTTC	CASSESYLGQLFGYTF	TRBJ1-2	TRBD1	TRBV10-2	-
TGTGCCAGTAGCGTAGCGGGAGGGCTGTACGATACGCAGTATTTT	CASSVAGGLYDTQYF	TRBJ2-3	TRBD2	TRBV19	-
TGTGCCAGCATCCCGCCGGGGAATCTAGCTGAAGCTTTCTTT	CASIPPGNLAEAFF	TRBJ1-1	-	TRBV28	-
TGTGCCAGTGACAGGGCTGGCTATGGCTACACCTTC	CASDRAGYGYTF	TRBJ1-2	TRBD1	TRBV19	few
TGTGCCAGCAGCCCCGGGTTGGAGGTGCGAGGCTACACCTTC	CASSPGLEVRGYTF	TRBJ1-2	-	TRBV11-3	-